The 13 T cell receptor beta chains listed next were all sequenced from one sample in a study of blood T cell repertoires in COVID-19. TCRdb's copy holds only in-frame clones and misses some; the assay was immunoSEQ multiplex PCR. Here the sample spans around 160,000 clones, 80% being singletons. The source material was peripheral blood. These receptors were obtained from a man aged 55-75 years with active or convalescent COVID-19.

This clone was counted between two and nine times. The chain has TRBV27 and TRBJ2-1, with 7 bases identical to TRBD2. V dropped 5 bases and J dropped 7; count of bases not matched to a gene: 11. Germline assignment: CDR1 MNHEY and CDR2 SMNVEV (reference sequence). This CDR3 spans 15 amino acids. The DNA of the CDR3 is TGTGCCAGCAGTCTACCGGGACTATCGAAAAATGAGCAGTTCTTC. It specifies CASSLPGLSKNEQFF.

The V gene is TRBV5-4, the J gene TRBJ2-1, with 13 bases aligning to TRBD2. Trimming took 4 bases from V and 9 from J; bases not matched to a gene: 7. There are 15 residues in the CDR3. CDR1 is SGHNT and CDR2 is YYREEE in the germline V gene (reference sequence). CDR3 region: CASSKTSGRAGEQFF. The DNA for the CDR3 is TGTGCCAGCAGCAAAACTAGCGGGAGGGCCGGTGAGCAGTTCTTC.

The V call is TRBV11-1, the J call TRBJ2-7, with 8 bases identical to TRBD1. Germline loops: CDR1 SGHAT, CDR2 FQDESV (reference sequence). V dropped 5 bases and J dropped 5; count of bases not matched to a gene: 14. The CDR3 sequence is 16 residues long. CDR3 bases: TGTGCCAGCAGCCTCCCCGGACAGGGCATCTTCGACGAGCAGTACTTC. It specifies CASSLPGQGIFDEQYF.

V gene TRBV6-5 combines with J gene TRBJ2-3; perhaps TRBD2 as D (6 bases). Trimming left V 0 bases short and J 7 bases short, with 8 bases between. CDR1 is MNHEY and CDR2 is SVGAGI in the germline V gene. The CDR3 loop spans 13 amino acids. The CDR3 sequence: CASSYSLANTQYF. The CDR3 coding sequence is TGTGCCAGCAGTTACTCACTAGCAAATACGCAGTATTTT.

There are a few counts of this clone. The chain links TRBV19 to TRBJ2-5; 7 bases match TRBD2. The CDR3 spans 14 residues. Germline-derived CDR1 and CDR2 are LNHDA and SQIVND (reference sequence). The CDR3 coding sequence is TGTGTCTCGGAAGGGCGGGAGACGCCAGAGACCCAGTACTTC. It is translated as CVSEGRETPETQYF.

The chain links TRBV28 to TRBJ1-1, with D perhaps TRBD1 (5 bases). CDR3 size: 17 residues. Germline V gives CDR1 MDHEN, CDR2 SYDVKM. V lost 2 bases and J 3 bases, leaving 19 bases between the germline ends. The CDR3 coding sequence is TGTGCCAGCAGTTTAAAAGTAGGGGCGCGGAGTCACACTGAAGCTTTCTTT. This codes for CASSLKVGARSHTEAFF.

The rearrangement uses TRBV7-9 and TRBJ2-3; 8 positions match TRBD2. The CDR3 is made up of 15 amino acids. V lost 5 bases, J lost 2 bases, and 6 bases stayed unmatched. CDR1 is SEHNR, CDR2 FQNEAQ, per germline (reference sequence). The CDR3 DNA sequence: TGTGCCAGCAGCCCACCGGGACTAGTCACAGATACGCAGTATTTT. It translates to CASSPPGLVTDTQYF.

The gene calls are TRBV6-2 or TRBV6-3 and TRBJ2-7, with 8 bases fitting TRBD2. Looked up from germline, CDR1 is MNHEY and CDR2 is SVGEGT. V trimming: 2 bases; J trimming: 6 bases; junction bases outside the gene matches: 9. The CDR3 extends over 15 amino acids. The CDR3 DNA follows: TGTGCCAGCAGTTACATGACTAGCGAAGGACCCGAGCAGTACTTC. Protein sequence: CASSYMTSEGPEQYF.

The genes are TRBV7-9 and TRBJ2-3, with D possibly matching TRBD1 (6 bases). Germline values: CDR1 SEHNR, CDR2 FQNEAQ (reference sequence). The CDR3 contains 15 residues. V gave up 4 bases and J gave up 0 bases, with 11 bases separating them. The DNA for the CDR3 is TGTGCCAGCAGCTCCGACAGGTTTAGCACAGATACGCAGTATTTT. Translated: CASSSDRFSTDTQYF.

This chain uses TRBV14 with TRBJ2-2; a possible D gene is TRBD2 (6 bases). Germline CDR1 and CDR2: SGHDN and FVKESK. Trimming removed 8 bases at V and 0 bases at J, with 10 bases between. The CDR3 covers 14 residues. The CDR3 loop is CASPTSPNTGELFF. In DNA, the CDR3 is TGTGCCAGCCCAACTAGCCCGAACACCGGGGAGCTGTTTTTT. The full variable domain, completed using reference TRBV14 and TRBJ2-2, is EAGVTQFPSHSVIEKGQTVTLRCDPISGHDNLYWYRRVMGKEIKFLLHFVKESKQDESGMPNNRFLAERTGGTYSTLKVQPAELEDSGVYFCASPTSPNTGELFFGEGSRLTVL.

The chain employs TRBV5-1 and TRBJ1-5; D remains ambiguous. From germline, CDR1 is SGHRS and CDR2 YFSETQ. CDR3 length: 13 residues. V was cut by 4 bases and J by 5 bases, with 10 bases left in between. The CDR3 here is CASSRLGDQPQHF. In DNA, the CDR3 is TGCGCCAGCAGCCGTCTCGGGGATCAGCCCCAGCATTTT.

The chain joins TRBV18 to TRBJ1-3, with no clear D. Germline values: CDR1 KGHSH, CDR2 LQKENI. V shed 10 bases and J shed 1 base, with 11 bases lying between them. The CDR3 loop spans 13 amino acids. In DNA, the CDR3 is TGTGCCACCACTACGGGGTCTGGAAACACCATATATTTT. Protein: CATTTGSGNTIYF.

CDR3 nucleotides: TGTGCCAGCAGCGAGACAGGGGCAGGTAGCTCCTACGAGCAGTACTTC. Translation: CASSETGAGSSYEQYF. This sequence joins TRBV6-6 and TRBJ2-7, with 8 bases fitting TRBD1. Germline V gene data show CDR1 as MNHNY and CDR2 as SVGAGI (reference sequence). The CDR3 spans 16 residues. The junction had 10 bases not matched to a gene; V was cut back by 6 bases and J by 0 bases.